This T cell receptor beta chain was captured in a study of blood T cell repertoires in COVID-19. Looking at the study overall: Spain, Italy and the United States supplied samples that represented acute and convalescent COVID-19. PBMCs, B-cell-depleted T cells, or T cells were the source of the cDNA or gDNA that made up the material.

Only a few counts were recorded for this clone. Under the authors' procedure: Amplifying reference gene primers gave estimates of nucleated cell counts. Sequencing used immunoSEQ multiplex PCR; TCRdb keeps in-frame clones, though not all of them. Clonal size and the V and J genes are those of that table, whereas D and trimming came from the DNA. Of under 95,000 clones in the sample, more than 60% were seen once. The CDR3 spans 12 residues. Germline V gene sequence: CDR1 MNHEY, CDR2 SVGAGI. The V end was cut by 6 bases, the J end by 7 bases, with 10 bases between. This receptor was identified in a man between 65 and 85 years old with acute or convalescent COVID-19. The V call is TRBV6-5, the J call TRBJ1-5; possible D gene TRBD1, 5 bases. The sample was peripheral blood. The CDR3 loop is CASRAGNQPQHF. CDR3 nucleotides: TGTGCCAGCAGGGCAGGGAACCAGCCCCAGCATTTT.